This TCR beta chain was identified during a study of CD8+ T cells in alopecia areata. Following RNA extraction, reverse transcription yielded cDNA that acted as the sequencing template. Repertoires were generated with immunoSEQ multiplex PCR, while TCRdb's copy carries only in-frame clones and drops some. Of hundreds of thousands of clones listed, approximately 72% are singletons. This clone has only one observation. The treatment was: oral pan-JAK inhibitor, 5-10 mg twice daily. The starting material was CD4+ T cells sorted from blood, obtained at week 44, from a patient treated with tofacitinib. This receptor was identified in a human donor with alopecia areata.

DNA of the CDR3: TGCGCCAGCAGCTTGAGTCCGGAGCTGTATGGCTACACCTTC. Encoded protein: CASSLSPELYGYTF. The chain has TRBV5-1 and TRBJ1-2, with D hard to call. The CDR3 loop spans 14 amino acids. V gave up 1 base and J gave up 5 bases, with 12 bases separating them. Germline V CDR1 and CDR2: SGHRS, YFSETQ.